A single sample is the source of the 8 T cell receptor beta chains below, sequenced in a study of beta chain features in type 1 diabetes. Study results and limitations: TCRB CDR3 length was moderately but significantly reduced in all four CD4+ subsets of Type 1 diabetes patients.

The antigens for these receptors are not known. Since all of the isolated RNA was reverse transcribed, expressed TCRB transcripts were what got sequenced. Libraries were prepared by immunoSEQ multiplex PCR; TCRdb keeps only in-frame clonotypes and omits some of them. The sample has 300,000 to 400,000 clones, roughly a tenth seen once; the top ten hold about 0.64%. The sample was central memory CD4+ T cells from blood. These receptors were obtained from a man aged 30-40 years with type 1 diabetes.

The rearrangement uses TRBV7-9 and TRBJ1-1; 11 nucleotides match TRBD1. With V trimmed by 3 bases and J by 1 base, 7 bases remained unmatched. The CDR3 covers 17 residues. CDR1 and CDR2 from the germline V gene are SEHNR and FQNEAQ (reference sequence). CDR3 in DNA: TGTGCCAGCAGCTTTAGGACAGGGGGCAGTTCGAACACTGAAGCTTTCTTT. Its translation: CASSFRTGGSSNTEAFF.

This clone was seen at least ten times. V is TRBV30 and J is TRBJ2-1; D is unclear. This CDR3 is built from 10 residues. Trimming took off 2 bases at V and 12 bases at J, with 8 bases between the two ends. Germline V CDR1 and CDR2: GTSNPN, SVGIG (reference sequence). The DNA for the CDR3 is TGTGCCTGGAGTTCGTATGGGCAGTTCTTC. It yields the protein CAWSSYGQFF. The whole variable domain, remainder taken from reference TRBV30 and TRBJ2-1, is SQTIHQWPATLVQPVGSPLSLECTVEGTSNPNLYWYRQAAGRGLQLLFYSVGIGQISSEVPQNLSASRPQDRQFILSSKKLLLSDSGFYLCAWSSYGQFFGPGTRLTVL.

This clone came up a few times. The chain recombines TRBV5-1 with TRBJ2-2; D possibly uses TRBD1 or TRBD2 (5 bases each). V gave up 3 bases and J gave up 4 bases, with 13 bases separating them. CDR1 and CDR2 from the germline V gene are SGHRS and YFSETQ. This CDR3 has 15 residues. The CDR3: CASSSSGTVTGELFF. The CDR3 bases are TGCGCCAGCAGCTCGTCAGGGACGGTCACCGGGGAGCTGTTTTTT.

This clone occurred many times. The CDR3 sequence is CAWSVNGENEQFF. The CDR3 nucleotides are TGTGCCTGGAGTGTAAACGGGGAGAATGAGCAGTTCTTC. The chain couples TRBV30 to TRBJ2-1, with D maybe TRBD2 (5 bases). The V end was cut by 0 bases, the J end by 7 bases, with 10 bases between. The CDR3 spans 13 residues. Germline assignment: CDR1 GTSNPN and CDR2 SVGIG (reference sequence).

This clone was counted between two and nine times. The CDR3 sequence is CASSPRWTGGGYTF. CDR3 sequence (DNA): TGTGCCAGTAGTCCTCGTTGGACAGGCGGCGGCTACACCTTC. This sequence joins TRBV19 and TRBJ1-2; 7 bases align to TRBD1. Germline values: CDR1 LNHDA, CDR2 SQIVND (reference sequence). V shed 5 bases, J shed 8 bases, and the junction held 11 bases outside the gene matches. The CDR3 has 14 residues.

This rearrangement joins TRBV29-1 to TRBJ2-3, with TRBD2 identical over 8 bases. The junction had 7 bases not matched to a gene; V was cut back by 7 bases and J by 1 base. The CDR3 is 14 amino acids. The germline gives CDR1 SQVTM, CDR2 ANQGSEA. The chain's CDR3 is CSESGSFGTDTQYF. The CDR3 DNA is TGCAGCGAGAGCGGGAGCTTTGGCACAGATACGCAGTATTTT.

This clone has more than one count but fewer than ten. The V and J genes are TRBV18 and TRBJ2-7; TRBD1 agrees at 7 bases. Germline V gene data show CDR1 as KGHSH and CDR2 as LQKENI. The CDR3 has 16 amino acids. Trimming at V came to 0 bases and at J to 4 bases, leaving 9 bases not matched to a gene. CDR3 sequence reads: CASSPPATGLNYEQYF. The DNA of the CDR3 is TGTGCCAGCTCACCACCCGCGACAGGGCTTAATTACGAGCAGTACTTC. Full variable domain (rest looked up from reference TRBV18 and TRBJ2-7): NAGVMQNPRHLVRRRGQEARLRCSPMKGHSHVYWYRQLPEEGLKFMVYLQKENIIDESGMPKERFSAEFPKEGPSILRIQQVVRGDSAAYFCASSPPATGLNYEQYFGPGTRLTVT.

This clone showed up just a few times. This rearrangement joins TRBV9 to TRBJ1-2; 7 bases fit TRBD1. Looked up from germline, CDR1 is SGDLS and CDR2 is YYNGEE. The V segment lost 0 bases and the J segment 3 bases; nucleotides outside the gene matches: 5. CDR3 size: 15 residues. The DNA of the CDR3 is TGTGCCAGCAGCGTAGAGGACAGGACCTACTATGGCTACACCTTC. Protein: CASSVEDRTYYGYTF.